These 27 T cell receptor beta chains originate from one sample sequenced in a study of Tregs in tolerant kidney transplant recipients. Clones were read by immunoSEQ multiplex PCR, and TCRdb kept only the in-frame ones, dropping some. Of about 64,000 clones in the sample, more than 95% were seen once. The sample in question was Tregs from blood, obtained before the transplant. The receptors derive from a human donor who received a combined kidney and bone marrow transplant.

This chain connects TRBV15 to TRBJ2-3; the match to TRBD2 covers 10 bases. The trim removed 0 bases at V and 5 bases at J, leaving 8 bases unmatched. The V gene's germline CDR1 is LNHNV and CDR2 YYDKDF (reference sequence). The length of the CDR3 is 17 residues. DNA for the CDR3: TGTGCCACCAGCAGAGATCGAGCGGGGGGGCATGGAGATACGCAGTATTTT. It specifies CATSRDRAGGHGDTQYF.

This clone was seen just once. V and J are TRBV6-1 and TRBJ1-4; TRBD1 matches 9 bases. Per germline, CDR1 MNHNS and CDR2 SASEGT. CDR3 size: 14 residues. The V and J ends lost 7 bases and 6 bases, in that order; junction bases with no gene match: 6. CDR3 amino acids: CASTPGDRDEKLFF. The DNA for the CDR3 is TGTGCCAGCACCCCAGGGGACAGGGATGAAAAACTGTTTTTT.

The V gene is TRBV5-6, the J gene TRBJ2-5; TRBD2 matches at 13 bases. V shed 0 bases and J 4 bases; nucleotides not matched to a gene: 3. The CDR3 covers 16 residues. Germline-derived CDR1 and CDR2 are SGHDT and YYEEEE. The CDR3 sequence: CASSLGLAGGGETQYF. In DNA form, the CDR3 reads TGTGCCAGCAGCTTGGGACTAGCGGGAGGTGGAGAGACCCAGTACTTC.

The chain combines TRBV19 with TRBJ1-4; 8 bases map to TRBD1. The CDR3 spans 14 residues. Germline CDR1 and CDR2: LNHDA and SQIVND (reference sequence). V lost 3 bases, J lost 5 bases, and 2 bases stayed unmatched. Here the CDR3 reads CASSIGTGNEKLFF. CDR3 nucleotides: TGTGCCAGTAGTATTGGGACAGGAAATGAAAAACTGTTTTTT. Using reference TRBV19 and TRBJ1-4 for the parts outside the CDR3, the full variable domain is DGGITQSPKYLFRKEGQNVTLSCEQNLNHDAMYWYRQDPGQGLRLIYYSQIVNDFQKGDIAEGYSVSREKKESFPLTVTSAQKNPTAFYLCASSIGTGNEKLFFGSGTQLSVL.

V and J are TRBV9 and TRBJ2-5, with 12 positions matching TRBD2. There are 16 residues in the CDR3. In germline, CDR1 is SGDLS, CDR2 YYNGEE. The trim removed 4 bases at V and 0 bases at J, leaving 4 bases unmatched. CDR3: CASSHGLAGNQETQYF. The CDR3 DNA follows: TGTGCCAGCAGCCACGGACTAGCGGGGAACCAAGAGACCCAGTACTTC.

This chain connects TRBV7-2 to TRBJ1-3; tentatively, D is TRBD1 (6 bases). In germline, CDR1 is SGHTA, CDR2 FQGNSA. The germline V and J ends were trimmed by 3 bases and 3 bases, with 12 bases remaining between them. CDR3 length: 15 amino acids. The chain's CDR3 is CASSFVAGDGNTIYF. DNA for the CDR3: TGTGCCAGCAGCTTTGTCGCAGGGGATGGAAACACCATATATTTT.

The rearrangement joins TRBV13 to TRBJ1-1; maybe TRBD1 (5 bases). Germline V gene sequence: CDR1 PRHDT, CDR2 FYEKMQ (reference sequence). CDR3 length: 14 residues. Trimming cost V 3 bases and J 5 bases, with 13 bases left between them. The CDR3, as DNA: TGTGCCAGCAGCTTCTGGGGGGTGGGGACTGAAGCTTTCTTT. This translates into CASSFWGVGTEAFF.

The V call is TRBV5-1, the J call TRBJ2-1, with D perhaps matching TRBD2 (6 bases). The germline CDR1 and CDR2 sequences are SGHRS and YFSETQ. Trimming left V 2 bases short and J 1 base short, with 13 bases between. This CDR3 region has 16 residues. DNA for the CDR3: TGCGCCAGCAGCTTCGGAGGGTCCGTTTCCTACAATGAGCAGTTCTTC. This codes for CASSFGGSVSYNEQFF.

The CDR3: CASSRAAGDGYTF. The CDR3 DNA sequence: TGTGCCAGCAGTCGCGCCGCCGGGGATGGCTACACCTTC. V usage is TRBV6-6 and J usage is TRBJ1-2; no firm D call. There are 13 residues in the CDR3. Per germline, CDR1 MNHNY and CDR2 SVGAGI (reference sequence). The V end was cut by 5 bases, the J end by 6 bases, with 13 bases between.

The V and J genes are TRBV11-2 and TRBJ2-7; D possibly corresponds to TRBD1 (6 bases). There are 14 residues in the CDR3. Germline CDR1 reads SGHAT; CDR2 reads FQNNGV. Trimming stripped 4 bases from V and 1 base from J, with 11 bases between. In DNA, the CDR3 is TGTGCCAGCAGCTATACAGGGATATCCTACGAGCAGTACTTC. Its translation is CASSYTGISYEQYF.

The V gene is TRBV11-2, the J gene TRBJ2-1; D call uncertain. The CDR3 contains 13 residues. Germline V gene sequence: CDR1 SGHAT, CDR2 FQNNGV. Trimming stripped 3 bases from V and 14 bases from J, with 17 bases between. The CDR3 reads CASSLNVVPPEFF. DNA for the CDR3: TGTGCCAGCAGCTTGAACGTGGTCCCGCCGGAGTTCTTC.

This clone was counted a single time. The chain employs TRBV18 and TRBJ2-1; D gene ambiguous. This CDR3 has 15 residues. V was clipped by 2 bases and J by 2 bases, with 10 bases between them. Per the germline V gene, CDR1 is KGHSH and CDR2 is LQKENI. CDR3 DNA: TGTGCCAGCTCACCAGCCAGTTTAACCTACAATGAGCAGTTCTTC. The encoded protein is CASSPASLTYNEQFF.

The count of this clone is one. V usage is TRBV19 and J usage is TRBJ1-2; TRBD1 might be the D (5 bases). This CDR3 has 18 amino acids. Trimming stripped 1 base from V and 6 bases from J, with 24 bases between. CDR1 is LNHDA and CDR2 is SQIVND in the germline V gene (reference sequence). The CDR3 nucleotides read TGTGCCAGTAGTATAGGAGAAAGACAGTACCTCATCGGACATGGCTACACCTTC. It codes for CASSIGERQYLIGHGYTF.

The chain has TRBV6-5 and TRBJ1-2, with 8 bases that match TRBD1. V shed 0 bases, J shed 4 bases, and the junction held 4 bases outside the gene matches. The germline gives CDR1 MNHEY, CDR2 SVGAGI. This CDR3 has 15 residues. In DNA form, the CDR3 reads TGTGCCAGCAGTTACTCGCCCAGGGGGCTCTATGGCTACACCTTC. Encoded protein: CASSYSPRGLYGYTF.

The chain employs TRBV12-5 and TRBJ1-3, with D possibly matching TRBD1 (5 bases). CDR3 length equals 15 residues. Germline V CDR1 and CDR2: LGHNT, FRNRAP. V dropped 0 bases and J dropped 1 base, with 7 bases sitting between them. Here the CDR3 reads CASGLVAGSGNTIYF. The CDR3 coding sequence is TGTGCTAGTGGTTTGGTCGCAGGGTCTGGAAACACCATATATTTT.

The rearrangement links TRBV7-2 to TRBJ1-2, with 7 bases matching TRBD1. The CDR3 runs to 15 residues. V lost 3 bases and J lost 1; bases outside the gene matches: 5. The germline V gene encodes CDR1 SGHTA and CDR2 FQGNSA. CDR3 in amino acids: CASSLHRGFNYGYTF. Written as DNA, the CDR3 is TGTGCCAGCAGCTTGCACAGGGGTTTTAACTATGGCTACACCTTC.

The chain is built from TRBV6-4 and TRBJ2-7; 8 bases align to TRBD2. Germline V gives CDR1 MRHNA, CDR2 SNTAGT. The CDR3 loop spans 13 amino acids. Unmatched junction bases numbered 9, after V lost 10 bases and J lost 4 bases. CDR3 residues: CATNRAGVYEQYF. The CDR3 bases are TGTGCCACCAATAGAGCGGGAGTTTACGAGCAGTACTTC.

The rearrangement links TRBV5-1 to TRBJ1-2; D may be TRBD1 (6 bases). This CDR3 comprises 12 residues. Germline values: CDR1 SGHRS, CDR2 YFSETQ. V was shortened by 4 bases and J by 8 bases, with 12 bases between the two germline ends. CDR3: CASSIQGGGYTF. In nucleotides, the CDR3 is TGCGCCAGCAGCATACAGGGCGGCGGCTACACCTTC.

This chain connects TRBV19 to TRBJ1-5, with 7 positions matching TRBD1. With V trimmed by 5 bases and J by 3 bases, 4 bases remained unmatched. Germline CDR1 is LNHDA and CDR2 is SQIVND (reference sequence). The CDR3 length is 14 residues. In DNA, the CDR3 is TGTGCCAGTAGTTCGGGACAGTACAATCAGCCCCAGCATTTT. Protein product: CASSSGQYNQPQHF.

CDR3 region: CASSFLSPSVNTEAFF. DNA of the CDR3: TGTGCCAGCAGCTTTTTGTCCCCCTCGGTGAACACTGAAGCTTTCTTT. The chain links TRBV5-6 to TRBJ1-1; D call uncertain. Trimming pared 2 bases from V and 0 bases from J, leaving 14 bases between. Looked up from germline, CDR1 is SGHDT and CDR2 is YYEEEE. This CDR3 contains 16 residues.

This chain uses TRBV7-9 with TRBJ1-3; maybe TRBD1 (5 bases). CDR3 length equals 17 residues. CDR1 and CDR2 from the germline V gene are SEHNR and FQNEAQ (reference sequence). Deletions cut 5 bases from V and 0 bases from J, with 17 bases between. The CDR3 spells CASSRTDPGLSGNTIYF. DNA of the CDR3: TGTGCCAGCAGCCGCACCGACCCGGGACTCTCTGGAAACACCATATATTTT.

This clone was seen a single time. This chain uses TRBV7-8 with TRBJ2-7, with D unclear. Trimming took off 2 bases at V and 4 bases at J, with 9 bases between the two ends. Germline-derived CDR1 and CDR2 are SGHVS and FQNEAQ. The CDR3 spans 13 residues. The CDR3 region is CASSLRLRYEQYF. CDR3 coding DNA: TGTGCCAGCAGCTTAAGGTTGAGGTACGAGCAGTACTTC.

This chain uses TRBV27 with TRBJ2-3; D is uncertain. The CDR3 is 14 amino acids. Trimming removed 0 bases from V and 0 bases from J, with 4 bases in between. In germline, CDR1 is MNHEY, CDR2 SMNVEV (reference sequence). CDR3 protein: CASSLSYSTDTQYF. CDR3 coding DNA: TGTGCCAGCAGTTTATCTTATAGCACAGATACGCAGTATTTT.

This chain joins TRBV2 and TRBJ2-2; TRBD2 aligns across 9 bases. Germline assignment: CDR1 SNHLY and CDR2 FYNNEI. The ends lost 7 bases at V and 4 bases at J; junction bases unmatched: 7. The length of the CDR3 is 15 residues. The CDR3 DNA sequence: TGTGCCAGCACAGATAGCGGGGGCTTCACCGGGGAGCTGTTTTTT. Translation gives CASTDSGGFTGELFF.

In its sample, this clone was seen once. The V and J genes are TRBV7-2 and TRBJ2-4, with unresolved D. Trimming removed 4 bases at V and 6 bases at J, with 16 bases between. The CDR3 has 15 residues. CDR1 and CDR2 from the germline V gene are SGHTA and FQGNSA. In DNA, the CDR3 is TGTGCCAGCAGCTCGTTTGACGGTCGGGTAAACATTCAGTACTTC. It encodes CASSSFDGRVNIQYF. The full variable domain, completed using reference TRBV7-2 and TRBJ2-4, is GAGVSQSPSNKVTEKGKDVELRCDPISGHTALYWYRQSLGQGLEFLIYFQGNSAPDKSGLPSDRFSAERTGGSVSTLTIQRTQQEDSAVYLCASSSFDGRVNIQYFGAGTRLSVL.

This rearrangement joins TRBV11-3 to TRBJ1-1, with no clear D. The CDR3 has 13 amino acids. Trimming shortened V by 7 bases and J by 3 bases, and 12 bases separated the two germline ends. Germline V lookup: CDR1 SGHNT, CDR2 YENEEA. DNA for the CDR3: TGTGCCAGCACAAGATTGGCGGACACTGAAGCTTTCTTT. This gives the protein CASTRLADTEAFF.

The rearrangement uses TRBV21-1 and TRBJ2-7; TRBD2 is the table's D call, not checked against the DNA. TRBV21-1 is an annotated pseudogene. This CDR3 is 16 amino acids long. CDR3: CASSKVVSGSIYEQYF. DNA of the CDR3: TGTGCCAGCAGCAAAGTCGTAAGCGGGAGTATCTACGAGCAGTACTTC.